Listed below are T cell receptor beta chains from one sample, sequenced in a study of metastatic and nonmetastatic thyroid tumors. TCRdb re-called clones via MiXCR from the PCR reads. The table shows tens of thousands of clones, with approximately 11% occurring only once. Sequenced sample: blood. The receptors shown here come from a female donor with papillary thyroid cancer or a benign thyroid nodule (not recorded which). Some clones in this sample may be carry-over from other donors' samples. Both conserved end residues are part of each CDR3. The order of the fields is J gene, D gene, V gene, clone size, CDR3 protein, CDR3 DNA. D genes are given only for firm matches. For some rows the clone size is stated as once, few or many, or as a class when expanded; others skip it.

>TRBJ1-2|NA|TRBV5-1|many
CASSPTQLNYGYTF
TGCGCCAGCAGCCCGACCCAGCTGAATTATGGCTACACCTTC
>TRBJ1-3|NA|TRBV7-8|many
CASSLVGLPRGRDTIYF
TGTGCCAGCAGCTTAGTGGGCCTCCCTCGGGGAAGGGACACCATATATTTT
>TRBJ2-5|NA|TRBV20-1|many
CSAGAGETQYF
TGCAGTGCAGGTGCGGGCGAGACCCAGTACTTC
>TRBJ1-5|NA|TRBV11-2|NA
CASSAGQRNQPQHF
TGTGCCAGCAGCGCGGGCCAACGCAATCAGCCCCAGCATTTT
>TRBJ2-1|TRBD2|TRBV6-2/TRBV6-3|NA
CASSYRGLSRNVQFF
TGTGCCAGCAGTTACCGGGGACTATCGAGAAATGTGCAGTTCTTC
>TRBJ1-4|NA|TRBV4-1|many
CASSQVIRDANEKLFF
TGCGCCAGCAGCCAAGTAATCAGGGACGCAAATGAAAAACTGTTTTTT
>TRBJ1-2|NA|TRBV28|NA
CASSTQVCYGYTF
TGTGCCAGCAGCACTCAGGTTTGCTATGGCTACACCTTC
>TRBJ2-3|NA|TRBV6-1|many
CASSEPTPTVTQYF
TGTGCCAGCAGTGAACCCACACCCACGGTTACGCAGTATTTT
>TRBJ1-1|NA|TRBV20-1|many
CSATRPRSTNTEAFF
TGCAGTGCCACCCGTCCGCGGTCGACGAACACTGAAGCTTTCTTT
>TRBJ2-1|NA|TRBV9|NA
CASSVEGLADEQFF
TGTGCCAGCAGCGTAGAGGGCCTCGCGGATGAGCAGTTCTTC
>TRBJ2-1|NA|TRBV6-1|many
CASSRGLAGGGEQFF
TGTGCCAGCTCTAGGGGGCTAGCGGGCGGGGGGGAGCAGTTCTTC
>TRBJ1-3|NA|TRBV28|NA
CASTPGVLSGNTIYF
TGTGCCAGTACCCCGGGAGTGTTGTCTGGAAACACCATATATTTT
>TRBJ2-1|TRBD2|TRBV27|many
CASSSLAGVTYNEQFF
TGTGCCAGCAGTTCACTAGCGGGAGTTACCTACAATGAGCAGTTCTTC
>TRBJ2-1|NA|TRBV20-1|many
CSALVNEQFF
TGCAGTGCTCTAGTCAATGAGCAGTTCTTC
>TRBJ1-2|NA|TRBV7-9|many
CASSLNGPLGYTF
TGTGCCAGCAGCTTAAACGGGCCGCTCGGCTACACCTTC
>TRBJ2-7|TRBD1|TRBV11-3|many
CASNGQAIHTPYEQYF
TGTGCCAGCAACGGACAGGCGATCCATACTCCCTACGAGCAGTACTTC
>TRBJ1-4|NA|TRBV6-1|few
CASSEAIRGSVTNEKLFF
TGTGCCAGCAGTGAAGCAATTCGAGGCTCGGTGACGAATGAAAAACTGTTTTTT
>TRBJ1-1|TRBD1|TRBV13|many
CASSTYRGLNTEAFF
TGTGCCAGCAGCACCTACAGGGGACTTAACACTGAAGCTTTCTTT
>TRBJ1-1|NA|TRBV29-1|many
CSTSTGNTEAFF
TGCAGCACCAGCACAGGGAACACTGAAGCTTTCTTT
>TRBJ1-2|TRBD1|TRBV12-3/TRBV12-4|many
CASRAGTGSGYTF
TGTGCCAGCAGAGCCGGGACAGGTTCCGGCTACACCTTC
>TRBJ2-3|NA|TRBV7-9|many
CASSAKTSFTDTQYF
TGTGCCAGCAGCGCAAAGACTAGTTTCACAGATACGCAGTATTTT
>TRBJ2-2|NA|TRBV12-3/TRBV12-4|many
CASSLMAAGELFF
TGTGCCAGCAGTTTAATGGCCGCCGGGGAGCTGTTTTTT
>TRBJ2-3|NA|TRBV10-3|many
CAISVGDTQYF
TGTGCCATCAGTGTTGGAGATACGCAGTATTTT
>TRBJ1-6|NA|TRBV3-1|many
CASSQGTDNSPLHF
TGTGCCAGCAGCCAAGGGACAGATAATTCACCCCTCCACTTT
>TRBJ1-1|TRBD1|TRBV7-8|many
CASSLVPLGQPNTEAFF
TGTGCCAGCAGCTTAGTGCCCCTGGGACAGCCGAACACTGAAGCTTTCTTT
>TRBJ2-2|TRBD1|TRBV5-1|NA
CASSVTGFWELFF
TGCGCCAGCAGCGTGACAGGGTTCTGGGAGCTGTTTTTT
>TRBJ2-1|NA|TRBV12-3/TRBV12-4|many
CASSLRSGGHYNEQFF
TGTGCCAGCAGTTTAAGGAGCGGAGGACACTACAATGAGCAGTTCTTC
>TRBJ2-3|TRBD2|TRBV2|many
CASSDPGLAGADTQYF
TGTGCCAGCAGTGATCCCGGACTAGCGGGAGCGGATACGCAGTATTTT
>TRBJ1-6|NA|TRBV7-8|many
CASSLRSGATNNSPLHF
TGTGCCAGCAGCTTAAGGTCGGGGGCAACCAATAATTCACCCCTCCACTTT
>TRBJ1-2|NA|TRBV7-2|many
CASSSLYGYTF
TGTGCCAGCAGCTCCCTTTATGGCTACACCTTC
>TRBJ2-3|NA|TRBV2|many
CASKGGFTDTQYF
TGTGCCAGCAAGGGGGGCTTCACAGATACGCAGTATTTT
>TRBJ2-7|NA|TRBV4-1|NA
CASSQVGGLGILRGSHEQYF
TGCGCCAGCAGCCAAGTAGGGGGACTCGGTATACTGCGTGGGAGCCACGAGCAGTACTTC
>TRBJ2-7|NA|TRBV6-1|few
CASKRTVEGYEQYF
TGTGCCAGCAAACGGACAGTGGAGGGCTACGAGCAGTACTTC
>TRBJ2-5|NA|TRBV19|many
CASSSFGSRGQETQYF
TGTGCCAGTAGTAGCTTCGGCTCCCGGGGCCAAGAGACCCAGTACTTC
>TRBJ2-1|TRBD2|TRBV7-3|many
CASSPIQREGYNEQFF
TGTGCCAGCAGCCCAATTCAGCGGGAGGGTTACAATGAGCAGTTCTTC
>TRBJ2-1|NA|TRBV18|many
CASSPPTGNEQLF
TGTGCCAGCTCACCACCGACAGGCAATGAGCAGCTCTTC
>TRBJ2-1|TRBD2|TRBV9|many
CASSVAATSGRVEQFF
TGTGCCAGCAGCGTAGCGGCGACTAGCGGGAGGGTTGAGCAGTTCTTC
>TRBJ1-6|NA|TRBV6-1|many
CASSGYLSNSPLHF
TGTGCCAGCAGTGGATATCTTTCTAATTCACCCCTCCACTTT
>TRBJ1-5|NA|TRBV4-2|many
CASSQGAGDSNQPQHF
TGTGCCAGCAGCCAAGGGGCTGGGGATAGCAATCAGCCCCAGCATTTT
>TRBJ2-7|NA|TRBV5-1|NA
CASNPVTPPYEQYF
TGCGCCAGCAACCCCGTTACACCTCCCTACGAGCAGTACTTC
>TRBJ2-5|TRBD2|TRBV5-5|NA
CASSLVLAGQETQYF
TGTGCCAGCAGCTTAGTACTAGCGGGGCAAGAGACCCAGTACTTC
>TRBJ1-2|TRBD1|TRBV6-1|few
CASGQGRYGYTF
TGTGCGAGCGGACAGGGTCGATATGGCTACACCTTC
>TRBJ2-6|NA|TRBV2|many
CASSGHRPGVSGANVLTF
TGTGCCAGCAGTGGTCATCGTCCCGGGGTCTCTGGGGCCAACGTCCTGACTTTC
>TRBJ1-2|NA|TRBV27|NA
CASRPTDSGSSGGYTF
TGTGCCAGCAGACCAACGGACAGCGGATCTTCGGGGGGCTACACCTTC
>TRBJ2-7|NA|TRBV28|NA
CASSQNHRPPYEQYF
TGTGCCAGCAGTCAAAACCACAGGCCACCCTACGAACAGTACTTC